Listed below are T cell receptor beta chains from one sample, sequenced in a study of cytomegalovirus exposure and HLA in healthy donors. The assay was immunoSEQ multiplex PCR, and TCRdb's table has in-frame clones only and misses some. The sample includes 100,000 to 150,000 clones, more than 75% of them seen just once. Input material: PBMCs. Source of these receptors: a man between 35 and 55 years old in good health and CMV-seronegative. Each CDR3 is given with its conserved first and last residue. Each record gives: clone size, J gene, D gene, V gene, CDR3 protein, CDR3 DNA. A D gene is named only where the DNA matches it firmly. Where a row states a size, it is once, few, many or the class of an expanded clone; other rows omit it.

-	TRBJ1-2	TRBD1	TRBV10-3	CASGGTGINYGYTF	TGTGCCTCCGGGGGGACAGGGATTAACTATGGCTACACCTTC
-	TRBJ1-3	-	TRBV5-4	CASAASSGNTIYF	TGTGCCAGCGCGGCAAGCTCTGGAAACACCATATATTTT
few	TRBJ2-1	-	TRBV11-2	CASSFWLDAISEQFF	TGTGCCAGCAGCTTTTGGCTAGACGCAATTAGTGAGCAGTTCTTC
-	TRBJ1-1	TRBD1	TRBV10-3	CAISGETGTEAFF	TGTGCCATCAGTGGCGAGACAGGGACTGAAGCTTTCTTT
-	TRBJ1-5	-	TRBV21-1	CASPQICLDTMNQPQHF	TGTGCCAGCCCCCAAATTTGTCTGGACACGATGAATCAGCCCCAGCATTTT
-	TRBJ2-7	-	TRBV7-9	CASSLGTGEQYF	TGTGCCAGCAGCTTAGGAACGGGGGAGCAGTACTTC
few	TRBJ1-4	-	TRBV5-4	CASSLLPGVEKLFF	TGTGCCAGCAGCTTGTTGCCAGGGGTAGAAAAACTGTTTTTT
once	TRBJ2-3	-	TRBV6-6	CASHLLSADTQYF	TGTGCCAGCCATCTTCTTAGCGCAGATACGCAGTATTTT
-	TRBJ1-1	-	TRBV15	CATSLGGNTEAFF	TGTGCCACCAGCCTAGGAGGGAACACTGAAGCTTTCTTT
few	TRBJ2-7	-	TRBV7-2	CASSLVALDYEQYF	TGTGCCAGCAGCTTAGTCGCGCTTGACTACGAGCAGTACTTC
-	TRBJ1-3	-	TRBV7-9	CASSPAAGSGNTIYF	TGTGCCAGCAGCCCCGCGGCGGGCTCTGGAAACACCATATATTTT
-	TRBJ1-2	TRBD1	TRBV7-8	CASSLDGTGGYTF	TGTGCCAGCAGCTTAGACGGGACAGGAGGCTACACCTTC
-	TRBJ2-7	-	TRBV18	CASSPFQGRAYEQYF	TGTGCCAGCTCACCTTTCCAGGGAAGGGCCTACGAGCAGTACTTC
-	TRBJ2-2	-	TRBV19	CASTRGRAGGPNTGELFF	TGTGCCAGTACCAGAGGAAGGGCCGGGGGTCCGAACACCGGGGAGCTGTTTTTT
few	TRBJ1-1	-	TRBV27	CASSFSGNTEAFF	TGTGCCAGCAGTTTTTCAGGGAACACTGAAGCTTTCTTT
-	TRBJ1-1	TRBD1	TRBV18	CASSPQQGAGDTEAFF	TGTGCCAGCTCTCCGCAACAGGGGGCCGGGGACACTGAAGCTTTCTTT
-	TRBJ1-5	-	TRBV28	CASSPQGYNQPQHF	TGTGCCAGCAGTCCGCAGGGCTACAATCAGCCCCAGCATTTT
-	TRBJ2-1	TRBD1	TRBV5-1	CASSLGDREVNEQFF	TGCGCCAGCAGCTTGGGGGACAGGGAGGTGAATGAGCAGTTCTTC
-	TRBJ1-2	-	TRBV20-1	CSARGGYGYTF	TGCAGTGCTAGGGGGGGCTATGGCTACACCTTC
-	TRBJ1-2	TRBD1	TRBV30	CAWSGGTGALGYTF	TGTGCCTGGAGTGGGGGGACAGGGGCCCTTGGCTACACCTTC
-	TRBJ2-4	TRBD1	TRBV15	CATRRGTGVLLDLAKNIQYF	TGTGCCACCAGGAGGGGGACAGGAGTCCTTTTGGACCTAGCCAAAAACATTCAGTACTTC
-	TRBJ1-2	-	TRBV18	CASSPGAVYGYTF	TGTGCCAGCTCTCCAGGGGCCGTTTATGGCTACACCTTC
-	TRBJ2-7	-	TRBV2	CASSEVRYEQYF	TGTGCCAGCAGTGAAGTCAGGTACGAGCAGTACTTC
-	TRBJ1-5	TRBD1	TRBV28	CASSSALTGDMRQPQHF	TGTGCCAGCAGCAGCGCACTGACAGGGGACATGCGACAGCCCCAGCATTTT
-	TRBJ2-2	TRBD1	TRBV5-6	CASQADRVTTGELFF	TGTGCCAGCCAGGCTGACAGGGTGACTACCGGGGAGCTGTTTTTT
-	TRBJ1-6	-	TRBV2	CASAVGGVGDSPLHF	TGTGCCAGCGCTGTTGGGGGCGTCGGGGATTCACCCCTCCACTTT
-	TRBJ2-2	-	TRBV4-3	CASSLEGDTGELFF	TGCGCCAGCAGCCTGGAAGGGGACACCGGGGAGCTGTTTTTT
once	TRBJ2-1	-	TRBV18	CASSPLSGSRSYNEQFF	TGTGCCAGCTCACCACTATCAGGGTCGCGATCCTACAATGAGCAGTTCTTC
-	TRBJ1-1	-	TRBV19	CASRLSHGNTEAFF	TGTGCCAGTAGGTTAAGTCACGGGAACACTGAAGCTTTCTTT
-	TRBJ1-1	TRBD1	TRBV12-5	CASAQLGTGDQNTEAFF	TGTGCTAGTGCCCAACTCGGGACAGGGGACCAGAACACTGAAGCTTTCTTT
-	TRBJ1-5	-	TRBV7-9	CASSPDVSGRKQPQHF	TGTGCCAGCAGCCCCGACGTTTCCGGGAGGAAACAGCCCCAGCATTTT
-	TRBJ1-6	-	TRBV7-2	CASSLPLAPLHF	TGTGCCAGCAGCTTACCCCTAGCTCCCCTCCACTTT
-	TRBJ1-6	TRBD1	TRBV12-5	CASGYRGNSPLHF	TGTGCTAGTGGTTACAGGGGGAATTCACCCCTCCACTTT
-	TRBJ1-1	TRBD1	TRBV7-2	CASSFLGTGATEAFF	TGTGCCAGCAGCTTTTTAGGGACAGGGGCCACTGAAGCTTTCTTT
-	TRBJ2-2	TRBD2	TRBV5-4	CASSFGGASGELFF	TGTGCCAGCAGCTTCGGGGGGGCCTCCGGGGAGCTGTTTTTT
-	TRBJ1-6	TRBD1	TRBV5-1	CASSLGDRAYNSPLHF	TGCGCCAGCAGCTTGGGGGACAGGGCCTATAATTCACCCCTCCACTTT
-	TRBJ1-6	TRBD1	TRBV6-5	CASSYNRGNSPLHF	TGTGCCAGCAGTTACAACAGGGGGAATTCACCCCTCCACTTT
-	TRBJ2-6	-	TRBV7-9	CASSFDRRSSGANVLTF	TGTGCCAGCAGCTTTGACAGGCGCTCCTCTGGGGCCAACGTCCTGACTTTC
-	TRBJ2-2	-	TRBV11-2	CASSSPWAGNTGELFF	TGTGCCAGCAGCTCACCCTGGGCAGGCAACACCGGGGAGCTGTTTTTT
-	TRBJ2-7	-	TRBV5-6	CASSKYAYEQYF	TGTGCCAGCAGCAAATATGCCTACGAGCAGTACTTC
-	TRBJ2-3	TRBD1	TRBV18	CASSPTWRGQGDTQYF	TGTGCCAGCTCACCAACGTGGAGGGGACAGGGAGATACGCAGTATTTT